These T cell receptor beta chains were read from a single sample in a study of shared clonotypes between healthy human individuals. Sequencing used immunoSEQ multiplex PCR; TCRdb keeps in-frame clones, though not all of them. The sample lists approximately 2,000,000 clones; about 93% were seen once. Sequencing was carried out using naive CD8+ T cells from PBMCs. The receptor source for this set is a man younger than 35 in good health. Some clones in this sample may be carry-over from other donors' samples. CDR3s include the opening cysteine and the closing phenylalanine or tryptophan.

J: TRBJ2-1; V: TRBV7-9; CDR3: CASSSAPGLAGFLYNEQFF
J: TRBJ2-2; V: TRBV27; CDR3: CASTSLNTGELFF
J: TRBJ2-7; V: TRBV6-6; CDR3: CASSAAGAPYEQYF
J: TRBJ2-7; V: TRBV13; CDR3: CASSFGSTGAYEQYF
J: TRBJ2-7; V: TRBV18; CDR3: CASSPAPQGIHEQYF
J: TRBJ2-7; V: TRBV5-6; CDR3: CASSFEGITYEQYF
J: TRBJ2-2; V: TRBV11-2; CDR3: CASSSGTGPRGTGELFF
J: TRBJ1-5; V: TRBV12-5; CDR3: CASGPSMVPQGEMNSNQPQHF
J: TRBJ2-7; V: TRBV5-1; CDR3: CASSSRDSSLYEQYF
J: TRBJ1-5; V: TRBV9; CDR3: CASGWDQPQHF
J: TRBJ1-1; V: TRBV28; CDR3: CASATHMDTEAFF
J: TRBJ1-3; V: TRBV25-1; CDR3: CASSGPGNTIYF
J: TRBJ2-5; V: TRBV6-5; CDR3: CASSSPPGTGRETQYF
J: TRBJ2-1; V: TRBV7-9; CDR3: CASSPRTSPNEQFF
J: TRBJ2-7; V: TRBV28; CDR3: CASTLGNGQGAGEQYF
J: TRBJ2-1; V: TRBV9; CDR3: CASSVEAPNIEQFF
J: TRBJ2-5; V: TRBV25-1; CDR3: CASSEYTPGIIQETQYF
J: TRBJ2-1; V: TRBV7-6; CDR3: CASSALGNEQFF
J: TRBJ2-2; V: TRBV13; CDR3: CASSPGLVPGELFF
J: TRBJ1-3; V: TRBV29-1; CDR3: CSVEDTLSGNTIYF
J: TRBJ2-1; V: TRBV9; CDR3: CASSPVGDEQFF
J: TRBJ2-7; V: TRBV6-5; CDR3: CASSYNRGDEQYF
J: TRBJ1-2; V: TRBV7-2; CDR3: CASTLLPGQVTNYGYTF
J: TRBJ2-7; V: TRBV5-1; CDR3: CASNRGDRDYEQYF
J: TRBJ2-5; V: TRBV10-3; CDR3: CAISVKLAGGIETQYF
J: TRBJ2-1; V: TRBV7-3; CDR3: CASSHFRGGPNEQFF
J: TRBJ2-2; V: TRBV18; CDR3: CASSSSGTGEFTGELFF
J: TRBJ2-3; V: TRBV11-2; CDR3: CASSSSGPWDTQYF
J: TRBJ1-2; V: TRBV5-1; CDR3: CASSWAVNSYGYTF
J: TRBJ2-2; V: TRBV6-5; CDR3: CASTGRTDNTGELFF
J: TRBJ2-7; V: TRBV28; CDR3: CATTGAITYEQYF
J: TRBJ1-3; V: TRBV27; CDR3: CASSSTGGPGNTIYF
J: TRBJ1-1; V: TRBV9; CDR3: CASSANGNTEAFF
J: TRBJ1-5; V: TRBV5-6; CDR3: CASFSWGVRNQPQHF
J: TRBJ1-3; V: TRBV5-1; CDR3: CASSLSGTGSSGNTIYF
J: TRBJ1-5; V: TRBV6-1; CDR3: CASSPTGGSNQPQHF
J: TRBJ1-4; V: TRBV29-1; CDR3: CSAVSAGYPLGEKLFF
J: TRBJ2-2; V: TRBV6-6; CDR3: CASSPYNFDTGELFF
J: TRBJ1-4; V: TRBV27; CDR3: CASSLGGINEKLFF
J: TRBJ2-7; V: TRBV7-9; CDR3: CASSLVSSYEQYF
J: TRBJ2-7; V: TRBV11-2; CDR3: CASSSSLRYEQYF
J: TRBJ1-2; V: TRBV14; CDR3: CASSQDGVRLYSGGYTF
J: TRBJ2-1; V: TRBV28; CDR3: CASSLGGRDYNEQFF
J: TRBJ2-3; V: TRBV29-1; CDR3: CSVGLPLAGTDTRTDTQYF
J: TRBJ2-1; V: TRBV6-5; CDR3: CASSYSVTGGYNEQFF
J: TRBJ2-5; V: TRBV29-1; CDR3: CSADSQETQYF
J: TRBJ1-1; V: TRBV10-3; CDR3: CAISESDNMNTEAFF